This TCR beta chain came from a study of T-cell memory formation after mild COVID-19. V was pared by 3 bases and J by 7 bases, with 8 bases between. This CDR3 is 12 amino acids long. CDR1 is SGHDT, CDR2 YYEEEE, per germline. Regarding this clonotype: Its antigen is unknown.

General observations from the study: Clones contracting over day 15 to 85 were CD4/CD8 balanced, with later expanders leaning CD4+. Contracting CD4+ clones sat mainly in CM and EM; CD8+ in EMRA.

5'RACE primed at constant segments yielded TCR alpha and TCR beta cDNA libraries bearing sample barcodes and UMIs. TCRdb ran MiXCR on the 5' RACE reads and lists one entry per CDR3 protein. The table lists approximately 440,000 distinct CDR3 sequences, 20% of them singletons, with 7.5% to 10% in the top ten. Sequenced: PBMCs or a T cell subset sorted from them (not recorded which). The TCR comes from an adult woman who had mild COVID-19 (a few samples of this study predate the infection). Cell type and time point are not known. The rearrangement links TRBV5-6 to TRBJ1-5; D call uncertain. The CDR3 sequence is CASSWGGQPQHF. The DNA for the CDR3 is TGTGCCAGCAGCTGGGGAGGCCAGCCCCAGCATTTT.